This T cell receptor (beta chain) was profiled in a study of blood T cells in healthy people across ages. Findings and limits, study-wide: The long-lived group displayed more naive CD4+ cells, plus higher diversity, than the aged donors did. In older individuals, TCR beta diversity per million T cells was lower, falling roughly linearly with age.

As concerns this clonotype: Its antigen is not identified.

Using a J-beta primer mix together with a sample-barcoded 5' primer, a second PCR was run for roughly 6 to 12 cycles. One entry per CDR3 protein results from TCRdb running MiXCR on the 5' RACE reads. The sample lists roughly 1 million distinct CDR3 sequences, 20% to 25% occurring once. Per the germline V gene, CDR1 is MNHEY and CDR2 is SMNVEV (reference sequence). The CDR3 sequence is 15 residues long. This sample also appeared in a second study, on T cells of mothers and their children. That paper adds: The yield was over 8 million TCR beta CDR3 reads from each mother and a few million from each child.

The J gene is TRBJ2-1, the V gene TRBV27; D call uncertain. The J call may be incorrect, as the DNA end agrees better with TRBJ2-5. This receptor was identified in a girl aged 2 to 9 in good health. The sequencing input was blood. The CDR3 coding sequence is TGTGCCAGCAGTCCCCCTGGACGAATCCAAGAGACCCAGTACTTC. Its translation: CASSPPGRIQETQYF.